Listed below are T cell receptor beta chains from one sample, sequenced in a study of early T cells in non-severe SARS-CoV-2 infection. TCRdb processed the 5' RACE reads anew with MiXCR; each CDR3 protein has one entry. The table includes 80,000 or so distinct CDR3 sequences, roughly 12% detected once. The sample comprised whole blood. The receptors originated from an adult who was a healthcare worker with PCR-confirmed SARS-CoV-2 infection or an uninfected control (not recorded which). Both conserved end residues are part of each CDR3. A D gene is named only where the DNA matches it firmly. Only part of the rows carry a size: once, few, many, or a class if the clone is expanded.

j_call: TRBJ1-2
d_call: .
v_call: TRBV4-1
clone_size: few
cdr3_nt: TGCGCCAGCAGCCAAGATTACAGCCTCTCCTTC
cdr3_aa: CASSQDYSLSF

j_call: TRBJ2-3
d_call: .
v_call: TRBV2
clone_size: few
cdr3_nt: TGTGCCAGCAGTGACCATATTACAGATACGCAGTATTTT
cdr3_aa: CASSDHITDTQYF

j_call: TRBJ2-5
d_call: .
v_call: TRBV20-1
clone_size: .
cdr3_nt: TGCAGTGCTCCGAGTGGCGGAGAGACCCAGTACTTC
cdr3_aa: CSAPSGGETQYF

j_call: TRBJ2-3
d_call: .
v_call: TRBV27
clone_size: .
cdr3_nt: TGTGCCAGCAGCTTGAGGGGGAGCCGGCGTGGGGCAGATACGCAGTATTTT
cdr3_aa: CASSLRGSRRGADTQYF

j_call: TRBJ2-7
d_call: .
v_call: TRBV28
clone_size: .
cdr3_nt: TGTGCCAGCAGTTTAGACTTTTACGAGCAGTACTTC
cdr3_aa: CASSLDFYEQYF

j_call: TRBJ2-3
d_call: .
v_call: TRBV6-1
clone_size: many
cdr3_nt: TGTGCCAGCAGGTCGGCGGGTAGCACAGATACGCAGTATTTT
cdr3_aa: CASRSAGSTDTQYF

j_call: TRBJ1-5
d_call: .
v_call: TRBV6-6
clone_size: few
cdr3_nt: TGTGCCAGCAGTTACCCACAGGGAGGTCAGCCCCAGCATTTT
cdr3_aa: CASSYPQGGQPQHF

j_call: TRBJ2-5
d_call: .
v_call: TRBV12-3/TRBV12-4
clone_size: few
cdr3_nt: TGTGCCAGCAGCAAACCCTGCTGCTGGCCCCAAGAGACCCAGTACTTC
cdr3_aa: CASSKPCCWPQETQYF

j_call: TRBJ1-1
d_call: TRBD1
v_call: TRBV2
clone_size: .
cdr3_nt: TGTGCCGGGGGGACAGGGGCTGAAGCTTTCTTT
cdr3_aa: CAGGTGAEAFF

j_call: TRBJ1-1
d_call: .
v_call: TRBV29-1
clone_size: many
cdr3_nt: TGCAGCGCCCCCCTGGGGTTTGAGCGAGCTTTCTTT
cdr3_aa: CSAPLGFERAFF

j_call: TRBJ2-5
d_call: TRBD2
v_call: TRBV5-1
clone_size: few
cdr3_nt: TGCGCCAGCAGCTTGGGTGGGACTAGCGAGGAGACCCAGTACTTC
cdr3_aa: CASSLGGTSEETQYF

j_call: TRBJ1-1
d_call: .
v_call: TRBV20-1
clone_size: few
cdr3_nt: TGCAGTGCTATAAACCAGGGGTGGTATGACGCTTTCTTT
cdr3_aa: CSAINQGWYDAFF

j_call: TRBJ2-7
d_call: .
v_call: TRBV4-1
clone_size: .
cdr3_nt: TGCGCCAGCAGCCAAGAATCCATTGGGGAATACGAGCAGTACTTC
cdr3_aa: CASSQESIGEYEQYF

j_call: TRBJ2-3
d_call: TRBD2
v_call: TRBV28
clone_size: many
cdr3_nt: TGTGCCAGCAGTTTACGCCTAGCGGCTGATACGCAGTATTTT
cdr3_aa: CASSLRLAADTQYF

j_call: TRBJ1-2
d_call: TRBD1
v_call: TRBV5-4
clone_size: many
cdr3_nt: TGTGCCAGCAGCTTACCGGGACAGGGGACGATCTATGGCTACACCTTC
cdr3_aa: CASSLPGQGTIYGYTF

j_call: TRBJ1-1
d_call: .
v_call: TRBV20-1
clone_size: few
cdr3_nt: TGCAGTGGCATCACAGGTGAAGGGAACACTGAAGCTTTCTTT
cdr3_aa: CSGITGEGNTEAFF

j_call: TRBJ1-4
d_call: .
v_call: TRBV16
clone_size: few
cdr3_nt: TGTGCCAGCAGCCAATCCAGGACGCTAAACGAAAAACTGTTTTTT
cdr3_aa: CASSQSRTLNEKLFF

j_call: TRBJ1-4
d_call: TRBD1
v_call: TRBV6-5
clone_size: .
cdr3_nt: TGTGCCAGCAGTTACGGGACAGGAAATAATGAAAAACTGTTTTTT
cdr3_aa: CASSYGTGNNEKLFF

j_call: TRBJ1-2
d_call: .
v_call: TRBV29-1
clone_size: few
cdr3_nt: TGCAGCGTTGCCCCAGGCTTAAGGGGTGGCTACACCTTC
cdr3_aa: CSVAPGLRGGYTF

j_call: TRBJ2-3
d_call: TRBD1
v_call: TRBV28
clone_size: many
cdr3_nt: TGTGCCAGCAGCAGGGGGCTGGTGGCAGATACGCAGTATTTT
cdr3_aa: CASSRGLVADTQYF

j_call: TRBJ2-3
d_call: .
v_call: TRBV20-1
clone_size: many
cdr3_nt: TGCAGTGCTCAGACCCAGCGTTCAGCGGCAGATACGCAGTATTTT
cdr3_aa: CSAQTQRSAADTQYF

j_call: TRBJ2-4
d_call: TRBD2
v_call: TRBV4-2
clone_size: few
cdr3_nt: TGTGCCAGCAGCCTATCTCCGGGACTAGCGGGAGAGATAGCCAAAAACATTCAGTACTTC
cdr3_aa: CASSLSPGLAGEIAKNIQYF

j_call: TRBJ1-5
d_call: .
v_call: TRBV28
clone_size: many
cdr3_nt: TGTGCCAGCAGTTTAGGGATCCGTCTCCAGCATTTT
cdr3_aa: CASSLGIRLQHF

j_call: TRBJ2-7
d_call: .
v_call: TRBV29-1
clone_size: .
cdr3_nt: TGCAGCGTGACCGGGCCGACCTACGAGCAGTACTTC
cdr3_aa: CSVTGPTYEQYF

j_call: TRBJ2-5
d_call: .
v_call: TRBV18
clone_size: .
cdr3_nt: TGTGCCAGCTCCTCGGGCCTCAAAGAGACCCAGTACTTC
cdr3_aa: CASSSGLKETQYF

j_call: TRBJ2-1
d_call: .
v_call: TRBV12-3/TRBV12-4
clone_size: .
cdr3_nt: TGTGCCAGCAGCCCGACTTTCCCTTCCTACAATGAGCAGTTCTTC
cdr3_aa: CASSPTFPSYNEQFF

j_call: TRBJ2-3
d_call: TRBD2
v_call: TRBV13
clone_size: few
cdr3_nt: TGTGCCAGCAGCCCCGCGGGACTAGCGGGAGGCACAGATACGCAGTATTTT
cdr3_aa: CASSPAGLAGGTDTQYF

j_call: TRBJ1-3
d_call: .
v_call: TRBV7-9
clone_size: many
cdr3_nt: TGTGCCAGCAGGGAAGGGGTCTCTGGAAACACCATATATTTT
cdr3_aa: CASREGVSGNTIYF

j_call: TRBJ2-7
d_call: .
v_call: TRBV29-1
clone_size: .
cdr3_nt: TGCAGCGCCGCCGGGGGGCCATCCTACGAGCAGTACTTC
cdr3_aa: CSAAGGPSYEQYF

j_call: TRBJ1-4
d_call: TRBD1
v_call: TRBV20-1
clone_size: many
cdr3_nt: TGCAGTGCTATACAACAAACGGGGACAGCGGGGGAAAAACTGTTTTTT
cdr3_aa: CSAIQQTGTAGEKLFF

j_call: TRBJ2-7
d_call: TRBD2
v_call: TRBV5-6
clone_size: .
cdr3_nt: TGTGCCAGCAGCTTGGAATCGGCGGGAGTAAACTACGAGCAGTACTTC
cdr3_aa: CASSLESAGVNYEQYF

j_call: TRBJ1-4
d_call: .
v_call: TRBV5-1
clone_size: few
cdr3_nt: TGCGCCAGCAGCGGGGAAGGACATACTAATGAAAAACTGTTTTTT
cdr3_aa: CASSGEGHTNEKLFF

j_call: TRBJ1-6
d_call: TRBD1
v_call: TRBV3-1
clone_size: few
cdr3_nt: TGTGCCAGCAGCCGAGACAGGGGGCGAGGTTCACCCCTCCACTTT
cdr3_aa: CASSRDRGRGSPLHF

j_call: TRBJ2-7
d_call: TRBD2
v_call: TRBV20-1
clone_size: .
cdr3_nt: TGCAGTGCTAAGACTAGCGTCGCGACCTACGAGCAGTACTTC
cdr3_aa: CSAKTSVATYEQYF

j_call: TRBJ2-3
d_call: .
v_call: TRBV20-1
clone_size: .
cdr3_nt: TGCAGTGCTGTCAACAGCGGCGAAGATACGCAGTATTTT
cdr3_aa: CSAVNSGEDTQYF

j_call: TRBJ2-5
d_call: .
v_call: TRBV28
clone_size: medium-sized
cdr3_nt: TGTGCCAGCAGTTTTCTCGGACAAGAGACCCAGTACTTC
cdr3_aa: CASSFLGQETQYF

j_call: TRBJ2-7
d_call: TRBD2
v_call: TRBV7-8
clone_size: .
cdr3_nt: TGTGCCAGCAGCTCGTATAGACTAGCGGGAAGCTACGAGCAGTACTTC
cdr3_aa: CASSSYRLAGSYEQYF

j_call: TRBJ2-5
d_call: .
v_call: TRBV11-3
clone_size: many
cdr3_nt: TGTGCCAGCAGCTCGGGGCTGGGGGAGGAGACCCAGTACTTC
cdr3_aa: CASSSGLGEETQYF

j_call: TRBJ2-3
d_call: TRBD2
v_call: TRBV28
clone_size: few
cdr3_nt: TGTGCCAGCAGTCCCCAGGCGGGAGGGAGGGATACGCAGTATTTT
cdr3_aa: CASSPQAGGRDTQYF

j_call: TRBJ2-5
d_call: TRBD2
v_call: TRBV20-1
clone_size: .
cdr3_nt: TGCAGTGCCCCCGGGGGGGGACTAGCGCAACCGGTTCGCGAGGAGACCCAGTACTTC
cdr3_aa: CSAPGGGLAQPVREETQYF

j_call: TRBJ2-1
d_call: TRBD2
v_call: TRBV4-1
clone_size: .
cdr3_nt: TGCGCCAGCAGCCAAGAGAGCGGGACCCTTTTGGGTGAGCAGTTCTTC
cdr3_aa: CASSQESGTLLGEQFF

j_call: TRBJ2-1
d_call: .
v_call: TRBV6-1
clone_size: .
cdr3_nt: TGTGCCAGCAGTGAAGTCAAGGACTACAATGAGCAGTTCTTC
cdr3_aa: CASSEVKDYNEQFF

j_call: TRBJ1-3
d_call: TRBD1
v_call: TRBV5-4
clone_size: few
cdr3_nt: TGTGCCAGCAGCTCTCCGGGACAGGGTGTAAACACCATATATTTT
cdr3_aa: CASSSPGQGVNTIYF

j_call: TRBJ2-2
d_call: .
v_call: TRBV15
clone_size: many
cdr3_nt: TGTGCCACCAGCTTGACGGAGAACACCGGGGAGCTGTTTTTT
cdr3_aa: CATSLTENTGELFF

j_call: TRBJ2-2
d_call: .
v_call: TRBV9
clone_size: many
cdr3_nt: TGTGCCAGCAGCACCAGCACCGGGGAGCTGTTTTTT
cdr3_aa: CASSTSTGELFF

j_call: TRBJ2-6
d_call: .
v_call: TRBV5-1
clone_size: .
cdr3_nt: TGCGCCAGCAGCCCCGGGACGTCCCTGGGGGCCAACGTCCTGACTTTC
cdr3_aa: CASSPGTSLGANVLTF

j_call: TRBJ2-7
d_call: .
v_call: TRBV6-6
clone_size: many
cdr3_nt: TGTGCCAGCTTATGGGGATACGAGCAGTACTTC
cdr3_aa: CASLWGYEQYF

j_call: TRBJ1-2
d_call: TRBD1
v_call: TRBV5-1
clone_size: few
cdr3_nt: TGCGCCAGCAGCTTGTCTTGGACAGGGACCTATGGCTACACCTTC
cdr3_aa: CASSLSWTGTYGYTF

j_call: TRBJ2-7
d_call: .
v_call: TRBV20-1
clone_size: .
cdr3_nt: TGCAGTGCTAGGCCTTCGTCCCTGATCGCGGCCTACGAGCAGTACTTC
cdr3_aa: CSARPSSLIAAYEQYF

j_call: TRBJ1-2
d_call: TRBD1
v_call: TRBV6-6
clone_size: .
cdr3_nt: TGTGCCACTGGGGGGGACAGGGATAACTATGGCTACACCTTC
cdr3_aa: CATGGDRDNYGYTF

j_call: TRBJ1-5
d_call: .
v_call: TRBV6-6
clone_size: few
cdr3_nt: TGTGCCTCCTGTCCCGGGGAAGGAGAAAACAATCAGCCCCAGCATTTT
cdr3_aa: CASCPGEGENNQPQHF

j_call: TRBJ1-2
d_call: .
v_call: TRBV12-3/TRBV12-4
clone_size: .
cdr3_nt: TGTGCCAGCACCGGGACCCGGAACTATGGCTACACCTTC
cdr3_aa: CASTGTRNYGYTF

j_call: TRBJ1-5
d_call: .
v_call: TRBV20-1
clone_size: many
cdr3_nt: TGCAGTGCTAGAGATCTCAATCAGCCCCAGCATTTT
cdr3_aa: CSARDLNQPQHF

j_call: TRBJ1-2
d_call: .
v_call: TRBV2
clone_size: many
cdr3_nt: TGTGCCAGCAGTGAATTGATCACAGCGGGGGGCTACACCTTC
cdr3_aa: CASSELITAGGYTF

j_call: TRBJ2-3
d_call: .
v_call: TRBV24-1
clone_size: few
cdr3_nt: TGTGCCACCAGTGATTTGCATAAAGGGGCAAATACGCAGTATTTT
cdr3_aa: CATSDLHKGANTQYF

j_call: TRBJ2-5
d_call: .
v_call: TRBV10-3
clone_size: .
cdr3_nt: TGTGCCATCAGTGGGGGAGAGACCCAGTACTTC
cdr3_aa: CAISGGETQYF

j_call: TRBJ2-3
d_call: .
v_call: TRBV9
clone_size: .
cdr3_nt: TGTGCCAGCAGCCCTACCATGAGGGGTAGCACAGATACGCAGTATTTT
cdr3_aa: CASSPTMRGSTDTQYF

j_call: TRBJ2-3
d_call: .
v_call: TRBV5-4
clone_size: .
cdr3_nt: TGTGCCAGCAGCCGTTTCCGGGACGGCACAGATACGCAGTATTTT
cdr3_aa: CASSRFRDGTDTQYF

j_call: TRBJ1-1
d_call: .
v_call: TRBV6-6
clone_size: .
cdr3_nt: TGTGCTAAAGGGGCCACTGAAGCTTTCTTT
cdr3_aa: CAKGATEAFF

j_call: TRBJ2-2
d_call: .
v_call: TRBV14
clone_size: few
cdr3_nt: TGTGCCAGCAGCCTAAGAGGGGCCACCGGGGAGCTGTTTTTT
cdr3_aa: CASSLRGATGELFF